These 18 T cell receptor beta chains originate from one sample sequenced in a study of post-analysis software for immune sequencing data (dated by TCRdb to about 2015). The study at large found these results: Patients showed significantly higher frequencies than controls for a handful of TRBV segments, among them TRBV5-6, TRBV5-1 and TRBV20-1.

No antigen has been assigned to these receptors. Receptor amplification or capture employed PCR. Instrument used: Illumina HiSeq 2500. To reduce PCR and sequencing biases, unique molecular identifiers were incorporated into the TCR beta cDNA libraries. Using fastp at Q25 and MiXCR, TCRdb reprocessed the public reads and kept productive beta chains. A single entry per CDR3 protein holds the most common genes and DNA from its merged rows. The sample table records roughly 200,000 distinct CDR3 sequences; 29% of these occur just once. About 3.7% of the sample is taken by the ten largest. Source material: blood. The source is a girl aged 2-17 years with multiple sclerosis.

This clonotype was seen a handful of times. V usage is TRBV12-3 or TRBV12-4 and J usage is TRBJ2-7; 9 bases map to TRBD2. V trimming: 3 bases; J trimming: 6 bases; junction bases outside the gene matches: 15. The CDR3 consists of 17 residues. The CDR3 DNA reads TGTGCCAGCAGTTTTGGGGCTAGCGGGGCGAGTGGTGGCGAGCAGTACTTC. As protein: CASSFGASGASGGEQYF.

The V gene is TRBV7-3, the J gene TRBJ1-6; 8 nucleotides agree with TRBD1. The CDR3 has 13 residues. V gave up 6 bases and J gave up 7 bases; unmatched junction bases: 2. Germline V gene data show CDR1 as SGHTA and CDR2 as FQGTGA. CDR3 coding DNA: TGTGCCAGCAGGGGACAGGTGAATTCACCCCTCCACTTT. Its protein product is CASRGQVNSPLHF.

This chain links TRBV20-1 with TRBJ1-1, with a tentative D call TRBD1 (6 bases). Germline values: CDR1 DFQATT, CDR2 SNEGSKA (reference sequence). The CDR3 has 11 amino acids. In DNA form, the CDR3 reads TGCAGCTGGAAGCAGCAGGGGCAAGCTTTCTTT. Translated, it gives CSWKQQGQAFF.

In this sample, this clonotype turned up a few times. CDR3 DNA: TGTGCCAGCAGGATAGCGGGAGGGCCCTACGAGCAGTACTTC. This translates into CASRIAGGPYEQYF. This chain uses TRBV6-1 with TRBJ2-7; 11 nucleotides agree with TRBD2. V was pared by 6 bases and J by 2 bases, with 3 bases of the junction left unmatched. Looked up from germline, CDR1 is MNHNS and CDR2 is SASEGT. The CDR3 covers 14 residues.

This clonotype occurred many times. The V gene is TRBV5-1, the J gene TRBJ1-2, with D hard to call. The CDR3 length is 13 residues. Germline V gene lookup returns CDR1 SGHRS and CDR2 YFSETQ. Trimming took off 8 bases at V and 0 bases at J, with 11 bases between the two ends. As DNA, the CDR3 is TGCGCCAGTGGTCTTACCGCTAACTATGGCTACACCTTC. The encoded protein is CASGLTANYGYTF.

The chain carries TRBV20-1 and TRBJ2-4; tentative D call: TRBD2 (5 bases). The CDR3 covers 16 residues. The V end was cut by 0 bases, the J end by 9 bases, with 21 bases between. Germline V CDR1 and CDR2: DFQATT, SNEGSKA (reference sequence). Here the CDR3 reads CSARDIRGDQRSIQYF. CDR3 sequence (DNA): TGCAGTGCTAGAGATATACGGGGTGACCAAAGAAGCATTCAGTACTTC.

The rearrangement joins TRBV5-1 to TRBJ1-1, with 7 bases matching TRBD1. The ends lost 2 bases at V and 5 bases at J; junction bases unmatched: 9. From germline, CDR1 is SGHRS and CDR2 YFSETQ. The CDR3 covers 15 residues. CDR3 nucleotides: TGCGCCAGCAGCTTACCAGGGGGTCAGAGGACTGAAGCTTTCTTT. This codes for CASSLPGGQRTEAFF.

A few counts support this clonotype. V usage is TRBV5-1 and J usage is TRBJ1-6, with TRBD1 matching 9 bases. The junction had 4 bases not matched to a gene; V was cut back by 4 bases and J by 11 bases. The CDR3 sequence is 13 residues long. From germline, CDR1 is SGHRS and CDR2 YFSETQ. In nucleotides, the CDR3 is TGCGCCAGCAGCGGGACAGGGCGGGCACCCCTCCACTTT. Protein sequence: CASSGTGRAPLHF. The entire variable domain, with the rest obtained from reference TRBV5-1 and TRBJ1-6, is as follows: KAGVTQTPRYLIKTRGQQVTLSCSPISGHRSVSWYQQTPGQGLQFLFEYFSETQRNKGNFPGRFSGRQFSNSRSEMNVSTLELGDSALYLCASSGTGRAPLHFGNGTRLTVT.

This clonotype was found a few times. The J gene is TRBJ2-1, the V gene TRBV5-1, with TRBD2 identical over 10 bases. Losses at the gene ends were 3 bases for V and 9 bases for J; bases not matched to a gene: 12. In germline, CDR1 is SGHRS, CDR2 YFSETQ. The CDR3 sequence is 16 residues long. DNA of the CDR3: TGCGCCAGCAGCTCCAAGATCTCTAGCGGGAGTACTGAGCAGTTCTTC. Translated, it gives CASSSKISSGSTEQFF. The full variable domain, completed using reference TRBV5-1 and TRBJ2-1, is KAGVTQTPRYLIKTRGQQVTLSCSPISGHRSVSWYQQTPGQGLQFLFEYFSETQRNKGNFPGRFSGRQFSNSRSEMNVSTLELGDSALYLCASSSKISSGSTEQFFGPGTRLTVL.

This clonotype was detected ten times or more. The CDR3 DNA reads as TGTGCCAGCAGCCAAGAGGGCTCAGGAACCTACGAGCAGTACTTC. Translating gives CASSQEGSGTYEQYF. V gene TRBV4-2 combines with J gene TRBJ2-7; unclear D gene. Germline CDR1 reads LGHNA; CDR2 reads YNFKEQ. Trimming took off 0 bases at V and 2 bases at J, with 11 bases between the two ends. The CDR3 covers 15 residues.

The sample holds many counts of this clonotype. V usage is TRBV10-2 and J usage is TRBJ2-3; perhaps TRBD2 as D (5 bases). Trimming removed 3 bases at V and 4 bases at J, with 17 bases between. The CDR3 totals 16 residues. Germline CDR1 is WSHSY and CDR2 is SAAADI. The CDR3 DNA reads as TGCGCCAGCAGTGATCAAAAGGGAATGAGGGCAGATACGCAGTATTTT. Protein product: CASSDQKGMRADTQYF.

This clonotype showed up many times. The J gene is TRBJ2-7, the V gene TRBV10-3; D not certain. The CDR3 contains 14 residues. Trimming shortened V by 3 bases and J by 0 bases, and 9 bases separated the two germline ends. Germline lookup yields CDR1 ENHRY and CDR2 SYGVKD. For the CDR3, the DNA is TGTGCCATCAGTGACTCTTTCAGCTCCTACGAGCAGTACTTC. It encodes CAISDSFSSYEQYF.

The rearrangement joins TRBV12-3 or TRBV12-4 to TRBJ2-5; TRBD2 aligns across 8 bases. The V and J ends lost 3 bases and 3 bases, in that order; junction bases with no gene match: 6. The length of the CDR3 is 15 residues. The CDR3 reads CASSFPGGVEETQYF. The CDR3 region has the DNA TGTGCCAGCAGTTTCCCGGGGGGGGTCGAAGAGACCCAGTACTTC.

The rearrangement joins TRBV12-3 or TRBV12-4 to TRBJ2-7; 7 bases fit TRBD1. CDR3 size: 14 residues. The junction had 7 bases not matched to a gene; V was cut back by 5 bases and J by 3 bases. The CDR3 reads CASSPGTADYEQYF. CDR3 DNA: TGTGCCAGCAGTCCCGGGACAGCCGACTACGAGCAGTACTTC.

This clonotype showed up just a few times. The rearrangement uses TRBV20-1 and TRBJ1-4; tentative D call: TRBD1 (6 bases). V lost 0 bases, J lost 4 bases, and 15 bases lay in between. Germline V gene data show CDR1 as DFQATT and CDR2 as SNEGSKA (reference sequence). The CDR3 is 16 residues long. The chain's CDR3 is CSARDFAGAGNEKLFF. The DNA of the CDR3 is TGCAGTGCTAGAGATTTTGCAGGGGCGGGTAATGAAAAACTGTTTTTT.

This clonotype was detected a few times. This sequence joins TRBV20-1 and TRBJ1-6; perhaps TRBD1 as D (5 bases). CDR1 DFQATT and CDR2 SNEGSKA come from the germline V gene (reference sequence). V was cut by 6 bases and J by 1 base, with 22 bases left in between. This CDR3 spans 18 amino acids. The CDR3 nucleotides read TGCAGTGCAGCCCGGGGACTGGGATTTGAGTCCTATAATTCACCCCTCCACTTT. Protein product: CSAARGLGFESYNSPLHF.

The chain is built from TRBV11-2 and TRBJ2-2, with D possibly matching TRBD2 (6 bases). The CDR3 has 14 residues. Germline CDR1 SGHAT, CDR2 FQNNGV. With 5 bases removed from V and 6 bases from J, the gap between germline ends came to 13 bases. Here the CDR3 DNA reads TGTGCCAGCAGCGCCCTTTTAGCGGCCGGGGAGCTGTTTTTT. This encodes CASSALLAAGELFF.

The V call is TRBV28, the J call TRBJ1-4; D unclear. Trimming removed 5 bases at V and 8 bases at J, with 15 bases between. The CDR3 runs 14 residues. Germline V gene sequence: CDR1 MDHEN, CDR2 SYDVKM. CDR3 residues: CASSRTGPREKLFF. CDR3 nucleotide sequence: TGTGCCAGCAGTCGCACCGGACCTAGGGAAAAACTGTTTTTT.